A selection of T cell receptor beta chains follows, all from one sample in a study of response to subunit inactivated influenza vaccine. TCRdb ran MiXCR on the RT-PCR reads and lists one entry per CDR3 protein. Of hundreds of thousands of distinct CDR3 sequences detected, roughly 14% appear once; the ten largest clones hold around 10%. The sequences come from PBMCs from blood, collected less than 13 days after vaccination. The receptors derive from a man aged 45-60 years who received an inactivated influenza vaccine. Each CDR3 is given without its conserved first and last residue. Some rows have no size entry. The others give once, few or many, or a class for an expanded clone.

j_gene,v_gene,abundance,CDR3aa
TRBJ2-2,TRBV6-5,.,ASSYGAVANTGELF
TRBJ1-2,TRBV5-1,.,ASSLDFNDGYT
TRBJ2-1,TRBV12-3/TRBV12-4,few,ASSLRDQLRNEQF
TRBJ2-1,TRBV7-7,.,ASSLGPSGRFNEQF
TRBJ1-5,TRBV7-9,many,ASSPPNQPQH
TRBJ2-7,TRBV10-2,.,ASSESRRSYEQY
TRBJ2-5,TRBV24-1,.,ATSDLPEQGGETQY
TRBJ2-1,TRBV5-1,few,ASSLEGRDNEQF
TRBJ1-1,TRBV6-2/TRBV6-3,.,ASRPFPGTYLGTPEAF
TRBJ2-7,TRBV12-3/TRBV12-4,many,ASSEAGDSYEQY
TRBJ1-5,TRBV6-1,few,ASSGTFSISGNQPQH
TRBJ2-5,TRBV27,.,ASSPTGEVTQY
TRBJ2-7,TRBV7-9,.,ASSLGASGGIYEQY
TRBJ2-1,TRBV29-1,few,SVGLFNEQF
TRBJ2-2,TRBV6-4,.,ASSDSVGTGELF
TRBJ2-1,TRBV6-5,.,ASSYASGRSSYNEQF
TRBJ1-1,TRBV19,.,ASNIGGSLQAF
TRBJ2-1,TRBV24-1,few,ATSAGTASYNEQF
TRBJ2-5,TRBV28,few,ASSSRTSGRQETQY
TRBJ2-2,TRBV20-1,few,SAVSGGSTGELF
TRBJ2-7,TRBV12-3/TRBV12-4,.,ASTNSGYEQY
TRBJ2-7,TRBV20-1,few,SAVQGADRYEQY